These 26 T cell receptor beta chains share one sample of origin, sequenced in a study of shared clonotypes between healthy human individuals. The data were produced by immunoSEQ multiplex PCR, yet TCRdb's version contains in-frame clones alone and is incomplete. The sample records about 580,000 clones, roughly 98% being singletons. It was CD45RO-negative cells, positively selected for CCR7, that made up naive CD8 cells, with terminally differentiated effector memory CD45RA+ cells excluded. Specimen: naive CD8+ T cells sorted from blood. The source is a man younger than 45 in good health.

The sample holds one count of this clone. The V call is TRBV28, the J call TRBJ2-3; tentative D call: TRBD2 (6 bases). This CDR3 is built from 15 residues. Trimming stripped 5 bases from V and 2 bases from J, with 14 bases between. Germline CDR1 MDHEN, CDR2 SYDVKM. This CDR3 is CASSPTSSTTDTQYF. In DNA, the CDR3 is TGTGCCAGCAGTCCCACTAGCTCTACCACAGATACGCAGTATTTT.

The rearrangement uses TRBV11-3 and TRBJ1-2, with D possibly matching TRBD1 (6 bases). The CDR3 runs to 12 residues. V lost 5 bases, J lost 6 bases, and 10 bases lay in between. Germline V gene data show CDR1 as SGHNT and CDR2 as YENEEA. CDR3 loop: CASSEGGDGYTF. In DNA form, the CDR3 reads TGTGCCAGCAGCGAGGGGGGAGATGGCTACACCTTC.

This sequence joins TRBV9 and TRBJ2-6; D is possibly TRBD1 (5 bases). The CDR3 length is 16 residues. CDR1 and CDR2 (germline): SGDLS, YYNGEE. The V gene lost 0 bases and the J gene lost 0 bases, with 7 bases spanning the gap. CDR3 sequence reads: CASSVGRASGANVLTF. CDR3 nucleotide sequence: TGTGCCAGCAGCGTAGGCAGGGCCTCTGGGGCCAACGTCCTGACTTTC.

The rearrangement links TRBV11-2 to TRBJ2-7; TRBD2 agrees at 7 bases. The trim removed 0 bases at V and 3 bases at J, leaving 5 bases unmatched. CDR1 is SGHAT, CDR2 FQNNGV, per germline. The CDR3 sequence is 15 residues long. The DNA for the CDR3 is TGTGCCAGCAGCTTAGAGGGGGAGGGTTACTACGAGCAGTACTTC. Translating it yields CASSLEGEGYYEQYF.

The gene calls are TRBV19 and TRBJ2-1; 8 nucleotides match TRBD2. The CDR3 sequence is 15 residues long. Germline V gene data show CDR1 as LNHDA and CDR2 as SQIVND (reference sequence). With 5 bases clipped from V and 3 bases from J, the junction kept 6 bases outside the gene matches. The CDR3 DNA follows: TGTGCCAGTAGTTCTCGGGAGGGCGTCTACAATGAGCAGTTCTTC. Its translation is CASSSREGVYNEQFF.

The rearrangement links TRBV10-3 to TRBJ2-2; D possibly matches TRBD1 or TRBD2 (6 bases each). Germline V gene data show CDR1 as ENHRY and CDR2 as SYGVKD. This CDR3 is built from 13 residues. The V end was cut by 2 bases, the J end by 10 bases, with 11 bases between. As DNA, the CDR3 is TGTGCCATCAGTGAGACTGGGGGGCAGGAGCTGTTTTTT. Its translation is CAISETGGQELFF.

The chain uses TRBV7-4 and TRBJ1-5, with a possible D match to TRBD1 (6 bases). Germline-derived CDR1 and CDR2 are SGHVT and SQSDAQ. The V end lost 6 bases, the J end lost 0 bases, and 15 bases lay between the germline ends. The CDR3 runs to 16 residues. The CDR3 here is CASSRRGNNSNQPQHF. CDR3 sequence (DNA): TGTGCCAGCAGTCGTAGGGGGAACAATAGCAATCAGCCCCAGCATTTT.

The V call is TRBV7-9, the J call TRBJ2-5; a possible D gene is TRBD1 (5 bases). CDR1 is SEHNR, CDR2 FQNEAQ, per germline (reference sequence). The CDR3 consists of 14 residues. V was shortened by 7 bases and J by 4 bases, with 16 bases between the two germline ends. CDR3 bases: TGTGCCAGCAACCGACCAGGGTCCCGAGAGACCCAGTACTTC. Its translation: CASNRPGSRETQYF.

V usage is TRBV7-9 and J usage is TRBJ1-1; D gene uncertain. CDR3 length equals 9 residues. CDR1 is SEHNR, CDR2 FQNEAQ, per germline (reference sequence). V shed 1 base and J shed 11 bases, with 2 bases lying between them. In nucleotides, the CDR3 is TGTGCCAGCAGCTTAGGCGCTTTCTTT. Amino acid sequence: CASSLGAFF.

This clone was detected only once. This chain links TRBV28 with TRBJ2-7, with D perhaps TRBD1 (6 bases). Germline loops: CDR1 MDHEN, CDR2 SYDVKM. V was cut by 8 bases and J by 0 bases, with 17 bases left in between. The CDR3 totals 15 residues. The DNA for the CDR3 is TGTGCCAGCGGTCCGGGACATCCCCGCTCCTACGAGCAGTACTTC. It is translated as CASGPGHPRSYEQYF. The full variable domain, rest sourced from reference TRBV28 and TRBJ2-7, is DVKVTQSSRYLVKRTGEKVFLECVQDMDHENMFWYRQDPGLGLRLIYFSYDVKMKEKGDIPEGYSVSREKKERFSLILESASTNQTSMYLCASGPGHPRSYEQYFGPGTRLTVT.

The CDR3 bases are TGTGCCAGCAGCTTCCTTTGGGACAGCTCCTACGAGCAGTACTTC. This encodes CASSFLWDSSYEQYF. The gene calls are TRBV11-2 and TRBJ2-7, with 7 bases identical to TRBD1. Per germline, CDR1 SGHAT and CDR2 FQNNGV. The CDR3 is 15 amino acids. Trimming took 3 bases from V and 0 from J; bases not matched to a gene: 5.

The chain employs TRBV6-6 and TRBJ2-7; tentatively, D is TRBD2 (6 bases). CDR3 length: 15 residues. Trimming stripped 2 bases from V and 1 base from J, with 12 bases between. CDR1 is MNHNY and CDR2 is SVGAGI in the germline V gene (reference sequence). CDR3: CASSYSIAASYEQYF. The CDR3 DNA sequence: TGTGCCAGCAGTTACAGTATAGCGGCTTCCTACGAGCAGTACTTC.

The J gene is TRBJ2-7, the V gene TRBV29-1; D unresolved. The CDR3 sequence is 14 residues long. Trimming took off 0 bases at V and 1 base at J, with 10 bases between the two ends. CDR1 SQVTM and CDR2 ANQGSEA come from the germline V gene. CDR3 bases: TGCAGCGTTGAAGACCTGACCCATTCCTACGAGCAGTACTTC. Its translation: CSVEDLTHSYEQYF.

The rearrangement joins TRBV9 to TRBJ1-1; D possibly corresponds to TRBD1 (6 bases). The CDR3 runs 13 residues. Germline CDR1 is SGDLS and CDR2 is YYNGEE. V shed 2 bases and J shed 2 bases, with 7 bases lying between them. CDR3 sequence: CASSVDRNTEAFF. In DNA form, the CDR3 reads TGTGCCAGCAGCGTGGACAGAAACACTGAAGCTTTCTTT.

The rearrangement links TRBV11-2 to TRBJ1-4; tentatively, D is TRBD1 (5 bases). There are 14 residues in the CDR3. V was pared by 1 base and J by 7 bases, with 10 bases between. The germline gives CDR1 SGHAT, CDR2 FQNNGV. CDR3 nucleotide sequence: TGTGCCAGCAGCTTAGCCCAGGGCTTTGAAAAACTGTTTTTT. Protein sequence: CASSLAQGFEKLFF.

The chain carries TRBV29-1 and TRBJ2-1; 9 positions agree with TRBD2. There are 15 residues in the CDR3. Germline-derived CDR1 and CDR2 are SQVTM and ANQGSEA. Germline trimming cut 3 bases from V and 4 bases from J; bases unmatched to any gene: 7. Here the CDR3 reads CSVDGASGNYNEQFF. DNA of the CDR3: TGCAGCGTTGATGGGGCTAGCGGGAATTACAATGAGCAGTTCTTC.

The rearrangement joins TRBV21-1 to TRBJ2-1; the table calls TRBD2, which could not be checked here. TRBV21-1 is a pseudogene locus. CDR3 length: 15 amino acids. The CDR3 DNA follows: TGTGCCAGCAGATCACTACACCATTCCGACAATGAGCAGTTCTTC. Its protein is CASRSLHHSDNEQFF.

The chain carries TRBV30 and TRBJ2-7; no clear D gene. The CDR3 consists of 13 residues. Trimming took 0 bases from V and 5 from J, leaving 11 bases between them. The germline V gene encodes CDR1 GTSNPN and CDR2 SVGIG (reference sequence). The CDR3: CAWSVLIFNEQYF. Here the CDR3 DNA reads TGTGCCTGGAGTGTACTTATATTTAACGAGCAGTACTTC.

The chain uses TRBV7-8 and TRBJ2-5, with D perhaps TRBD1 or TRBD2 (5 bases each). Per the germline V gene, CDR1 is SGHVS and CDR2 is FQNEAQ. This CDR3 spans 20 amino acids. V lost 10 bases, J lost 0 bases, and 33 bases lay in between. The CDR3 protein is CATKRSGTQVSVTDQETQYF. As DNA, the CDR3 is TGTGCCACCAAACGCTCGGGGACCCAGGTGAGCGTCACGGACCAAGAGACCCAGTACTTC.

The gene calls are TRBV4-1 and TRBJ1-5, with 9 positions matching TRBD1. CDR3 length: 17 residues. V shed 0 bases and J 3 bases; nucleotides not matched to a gene: 6. Germline V lookup: CDR1 MGHRA, CDR2 YSYEKL. DNA of the CDR3: TGCGCCAGCAGCCAAGATTGGGACAGGGTCGTCAATCAGCCCCAGCATTTT. It specifies CASSQDWDRVVNQPQHF.

Of note for this clone: The same CDR3 is also encoded by other DNA sequences in this sample. The V call is TRBV5-1, the J call TRBJ2-1, with TRBD2 identical over 10 bases. Germline V lookup: CDR1 SGHRS, CDR2 YFSETQ. CDR3 size: 17 residues. V dropped 0 bases and J dropped 2; count of bases not matched to a gene: 5. The CDR3 DNA sequence: TGCGCCAGCAGCTTGGCCGCTAGCGGGAGTACCTACAATGAGCAGTTCTTC. It translates to CASSLAASGSTYNEQFF.

This sequence joins TRBV4-1 and TRBJ2-7, with 10 bases that match TRBD1. CDR3 length: 18 amino acids. Trimming at V came to 0 bases and at J to 0 bases, leaving 8 bases not matched to a gene. Germline V gene data show CDR1 as MGHRA and CDR2 as YSYEKL. This chain's CDR3 is CASSQDGTGQGPSYEQYF. CDR3 DNA: TGCGCCAGCAGCCAAGATGGGACGGGACAGGGGCCCTCCTACGAGCAGTACTTC.

The rearrangement links TRBV7-8 to TRBJ2-7, with D possibly being TRBD2 (6 bases). Trimming shortened V by 3 bases and J by 0 bases, and 12 bases separated the two germline ends. This CDR3 is 15 amino acids long. Germline-derived CDR1 and CDR2 are SGHVS and FQNEAQ. The CDR3 loop is CASSLEGTASYEQYF. CDR3 in DNA: TGTGCCAGCAGCTTGGAAGGGACTGCCTCCTACGAGCAGTACTTC.

The genes are TRBV5-6 and TRBJ1-5, with 12 bases identical to TRBD1. CDR3 length: 17 amino acids. With V trimmed by 4 bases and J by 5 bases, 10 bases remained unmatched. Germline values: CDR1 SGHDT, CDR2 YYEEEE. The CDR3 bases are TGTGCCAGCAGCCTGAACCGGGACAGGGGGCCTGATCAGCCCCAGCATTTT. This translates into CASSLNRDRGPDQPQHF.

V usage is TRBV28 and J usage is TRBJ2-7; TRBD2 aligns across 12 bases. V gave up 3 bases and J gave up 2 bases; unmatched junction bases: 11. The length of the CDR3 is 18 residues. Germline assignment: CDR1 MDHEN and CDR2 SYDVKM. CDR3 DNA sequence: TGTGCCAGCAGTTTGGAGGATCTTGCTAGCGGGAGGGCCTACGAGCAGTACTTC. It yields the protein CASSLEDLASGRAYEQYF.

The chain combines TRBV29-1 with TRBJ2-2; possibly TRBD2 for D (5 bases). The CDR3 has 17 residues. CDR1 is SQVTM and CDR2 is ANQGSEA in the germline V gene. The germline V and J ends were trimmed by 0 bases and 5 bases, with 19 bases remaining between them. As DNA, the CDR3 is TGCAGCGTTGAAGATCGGAAAACTAGGATCGGGACCGGGGAGCTGTTTTTT. The encoded protein is CSVEDRKTRIGTGELFF.